Listed here are 21 T cell receptor beta chains from one sample, sequenced in a study of CD8 T cells in ankylosing spondylitis. TCRdb recomputed calls from the 5' RACE reads with MiXCR, one row per CDR3 protein. The data show approximately 150,000 distinct CDR3 sequences, around 9.6% seen once. The sample comprised blood, either unsorted or a sorted T cell fraction (not recorded which). The receptor set was obtained from a female donor with ankylosing spondylitis or in good health (not recorded which).

The chain carries TRBV7-3 and TRBJ2-7; D uncertain. Germline CDR1 reads SGHTA; CDR2 reads FQGTGA. Trimming pared 2 bases from V and 0 bases from J, leaving 11 bases between. The CDR3 has 15 residues. In DNA, the CDR3 is TGTGCCAGCAGCTTAGAGCGCCTCAGCTCCTACGAGCAGTACTTC. This sequence encodes CASSLERLSSYEQYF.

This chain joins TRBV2 and TRBJ2-5; D is possibly TRBD2 (5 bases). Germline CDR1 is SNHLY and CDR2 is FYNNEI. V was trimmed by 5 bases and J by 3 bases, leaving 10 bases between them. This CDR3 has 13 amino acids. The CDR3 loop reads CASSSTRKETQYF. In nucleotides, the CDR3 is TGTGCCAGCAGTTCTACTAGAAAAGAGACCCAGTACTTC.

There are many counts of this clonotype. The chain recombines TRBV9 with TRBJ1-5; no firm D call. The CDR3 totals 14 residues. Trimming cost V 0 bases and J 1 base, with 5 bases left between them. CDR1 is SGDLS, CDR2 YYNGEE, per germline. CDR3 bases: TGTGCCAGCAGCGTAGGCGGGAGCAATCAGCCCCAGCATTTT. Translation gives CASSVGGSNQPQHF. The full variable domain, rest sourced from reference TRBV9 and TRBJ1-5, is DSGVTQTPKHLITATGQRVTLRCSPRSGDLSVYWYQQSLDQGLQFLIQYYNGEERAKGNILERFSAQQFPDLHSELNLSSLELGDSALYFCASSVGGSNQPQHFGDGTRLSIL.

This clonotype appeared a few times. The rearrangement links TRBV4-2 to TRBJ1-6, with D perhaps matching TRBD1 (5 bases). This CDR3 is 14 amino acids long. Trimming pared 8 bases from V and 8 bases from J, leaving 16 bases between. Per germline, CDR1 LGHNA and CDR2 YNFKEQ. Here the CDR3 reads CASGSGGVDSPLHF. The CDR3 bases are TGTGCCAGCGGTTCGGGAGGGGTAGATTCACCCCTCCACTTT.

The chain joins TRBV9 to TRBJ2-2; D assignment may be TRBD1 or TRBD2 (5 bases each). The V end lost 2 bases, the J end lost 2 bases, and 10 bases lay between the germline ends. The CDR3 sequence is 15 residues long. Germline V gene data show CDR1 as SGDLS and CDR2 as YYNGEE. The CDR3 bases are TGTGCCAGCAGCGTCGGGGCCTCCAACACCGGGGAGCTGTTTTTT. Amino acid sequence: CASSVGASNTGELFF.

This clonotype was found many times. The rearrangement links TRBV4-3 to TRBJ1-5; D unclear. V lost 4 bases and J 3 bases, leaving 13 bases between the germline ends. Germline V gives CDR1 LGHNA, CDR2 YSLEER. This CDR3 contains 15 residues. The CDR3 DNA reads as TGCGCCAGCAGCCGCTACCGGGCCATCAATCAGCCCCAGCATTTT. Protein sequence: CASSRYRAINQPQHF.

The rearrangement links TRBV27 to TRBJ2-3; 11 positions match TRBD2. J gave up 5 bases and V 6 bases, and 13 bases lay outside the gene matches. This CDR3 is 17 amino acids long. Germline V CDR1 and CDR2: MNHEY, SMNVEV (reference sequence). CDR3 sequence reads: CASSLGLAGGPGDTQYF. Here the CDR3 DNA reads TGTGCCAGCAGCCTTGGGTTAGCGGGAGGGCCAGGAGATACGCAGTATTTT.

This clonotype was seen a handful of times. The chain joins TRBV3-1 to TRBJ2-3, with TRBD2 matching over 7 bases. The CDR3 is made up of 15 amino acids. After removal of 0 bases from V and 2 bases from J, the junction contained 2 bases not matched to a gene. The V gene's germline CDR1 is LGHDT and CDR2 YNNKEL (reference sequence). CDR3 nucleotides: TGTGCCAGCAGCCAAGAGGGAGGGATCACAGATACGCAGTATTTT. Its protein is CASSQEGGITDTQYF.

This clonotype was counted at least ten times. The chain combines TRBV10-3 with TRBJ2-3; perhaps TRBD1 as D (5 bases). V lost 8 bases, J lost 5 bases, and 11 bases lay in between. The CDR3 covers 12 residues. CDR1 is ENHRY, CDR2 SYGVKD, per germline. The CDR3 spells CAIQGVRDTQYF. In nucleotides, the CDR3 is TGTGCCATCCAAGGGGTGAGAGATACGCAGTATTTT.

This clonotype was counted only a few times. The chain links TRBV6-6 to TRBJ1-1; tentative D call: TRBD1 (5 bases). This CDR3 contains 13 residues. V lost 10 bases to trimming and J lost 2 bases, with 14 bases between them. Germline lookup yields CDR1 MNHNY and CDR2 SVGAGI (reference sequence). The CDR3 DNA sequence: TGTGCCACCAAAATGGGGCTTAACACTGAAGCTTTCTTT. Protein product: CATKMGLNTEAFF.

This sequence joins TRBV28 and TRBJ1-1; D possibly corresponds to TRBD1 (6 bases). The ends were cut back, 4 bases at V and 0 bases at J, with 12 bases in the middle. The germline V gene encodes CDR1 MDHEN and CDR2 SYDVKM. The CDR3 is made up of 15 amino acids. Here the CDR3 DNA reads TGTGCCAGCAGTTCGCCAGGGGTGATGAACACTGAAGCTTTCTTT. Its translation: CASSSPGVMNTEAFF. The full variable domain, rest sourced from reference TRBV28 and TRBJ1-1, is DVKVTQSSRYLVKRTGEKVFLECVQDMDHENMFWYRQDPGLGLRLIYFSYDVKMKEKGDIPEGYSVSREKKERFSLILESASTNQTSMYLCASSSPGVMNTEAFFGQGTRLTVV.

The chain couples TRBV30 to TRBJ2-7, with 7 positions matching TRBD2. CDR3 length: 13 residues. Germline V gene data show CDR1 as GTSNPN and CDR2 as SVGIG (reference sequence). The junction had 4 bases not matched to a gene; V was cut back by 1 base and J by 4 bases. The chain's CDR3 is CAWSDGRRYEQYF. The CDR3 coding sequence is TGTGCCTGGAGTGACGGGAGGAGGTACGAGCAGTACTTC.

This clonotype was observed many times. J is TRBJ2-1 and V is TRBV28; no clear D gene. Trimming stripped 6 bases from V and 7 bases from J, with 10 bases between. There are 12 residues in the CDR3. The germline V gene has CDR1 MDHEN and CDR2 SYDVKM. Here the CDR3 reads CASSSSLNEQFF. CDR3 nucleotides: TGTGCCAGCAGCTCCAGTCTTAATGAGCAGTTCTTC.

The rearrangement links TRBV9 to TRBJ1-5; D is uncertain. CDR1 is SGDLS, CDR2 YYNGEE, per germline. The germline V and J ends were trimmed by 0 bases and 3 bases, with 7 bases remaining between them. This CDR3 contains 14 residues. DNA of the CDR3: TGTGCCAGCAGCGTAGGGCGGATCAATCAGCCCCAGCATTTT. It specifies CASSVGRINQPQHF.

This chain links TRBV6-2 or TRBV6-3 with TRBJ1-6; D is undetermined. CDR3 length: 13 residues. The V and J ends lost 2 bases and 8 bases respectively, with 7 bases between them. Germline V CDR1 and CDR2: MNHEY, SVGEGT. In DNA, the CDR3 is TGTGCCAGCAGTTACGTCGGCGATTCACCCCTCCACTTT. This translates into CASSYVGDSPLHF.

The chain uses TRBV3-1 and TRBJ2-1, with 8 positions matching TRBD2. Germline CDR1 is LGHDT and CDR2 is YNNKEL (reference sequence). V shed 0 bases and J 0 bases; nucleotides not matched to a gene: 16. The CDR3 is 21 amino acids. CDR3 coding DNA: TGTGCCAGCAGCCAAGAATTGGCTAGCGGGCGAGGACCGAGCTCCTACAATGAGCAGTTCTTC. Its protein product is CASSQELASGRGPSSYNEQFF.

This rearrangement joins TRBV6-1 to TRBJ2-1, with 10 nucleotides matching TRBD1. Germline trimming cut 4 bases from V and 15 bases from J; bases unmatched to any gene: 9. CDR3 length equals 13 residues. Germline assignment: CDR1 MNHNS and CDR2 SASEGT. The CDR3 DNA sequence: TGTGCCAGCAGTGCCCGGGACAGGGGTAACCCGTTCTTC. This translates into CASSARDRGNPFF.

This clonotype has just a few counts. V gene TRBV12-1 combines with J gene TRBJ2-7; the D segment call TRBD1 is taken from the table without a DNA check. TRBV12-1 is a pseudogene locus. This CDR3 contains 12 residues. The CDR3 sequence: CASSFAGQPKYF. CDR3 bases: TGTGCCAGCAGCTTTGCGGGACAGCCTAAGTACTTC.

The sample holds a few counts of this clonotype. This sequence joins TRBV7-2 and TRBJ2-7; 11 bases fit TRBD2. The CDR3 length is 15 residues. Germline values: CDR1 SGHTA, CDR2 FQGNSA. Trimming took 4 bases from V and 2 from J; bases not matched to a gene: 4. DNA of the CDR3: TGTGCCAGCAGCTACGGGACTAGCGGTACCTACGAGCAGTACTTC. The encoded protein is CASSYGTSGTYEQYF.

V and J are TRBV6-4 and TRBJ1-1; possibly TRBD1 for D (5 bases). V lost 4 bases to trimming and J lost 0 bases, with 21 bases between them. CDR1 MRHNA and CDR2 SNTAGT come from the germline V gene. The CDR3 consists of 18 residues. Here the CDR3 DNA reads TGTGCCAGCAGTGTAACGTTACTCCCAGGGCAGGTGAACACTGAAGCTTTCTTT. Translated, it gives CASSVTLLPGQVNTEAFF.

The sample holds many counts of this clonotype. V gene TRBV29-1 combines with J gene TRBJ2-1; 8 bases map to TRBD2. In germline, CDR1 is SQVTM, CDR2 ANQGSEA. The CDR3 length is 13 residues. Unmatched junction bases numbered 2, after V lost 2 bases and J lost 5 bases. The CDR3 here is CSVETSGNNEQFF. In DNA, the CDR3 is TGCAGCGTTGAAACTAGCGGAAACAATGAGCAGTTCTTC.